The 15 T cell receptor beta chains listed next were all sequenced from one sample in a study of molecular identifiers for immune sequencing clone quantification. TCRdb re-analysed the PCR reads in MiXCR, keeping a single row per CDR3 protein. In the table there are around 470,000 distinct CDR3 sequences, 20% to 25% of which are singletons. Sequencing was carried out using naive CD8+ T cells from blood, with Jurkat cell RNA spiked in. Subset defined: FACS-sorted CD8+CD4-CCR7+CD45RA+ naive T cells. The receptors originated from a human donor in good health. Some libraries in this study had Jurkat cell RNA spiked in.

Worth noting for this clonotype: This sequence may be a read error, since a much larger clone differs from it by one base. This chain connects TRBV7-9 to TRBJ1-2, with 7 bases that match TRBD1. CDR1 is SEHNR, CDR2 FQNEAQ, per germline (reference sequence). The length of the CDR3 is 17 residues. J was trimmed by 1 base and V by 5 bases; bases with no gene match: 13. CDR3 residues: CASSPTATGTLNYGYTF. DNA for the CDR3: TGTGCCAGCAGCCCCACCGCGACAGGGACCCTTAACTATGGCTACACCTTC.

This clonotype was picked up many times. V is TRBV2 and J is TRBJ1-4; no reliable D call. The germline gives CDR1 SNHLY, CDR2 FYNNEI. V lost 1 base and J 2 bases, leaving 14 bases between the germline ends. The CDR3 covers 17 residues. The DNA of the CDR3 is TGTGCCAGCAGTGAAGTTGTGTATGGTTCTACTAATGAAAAACTGTTTTTT. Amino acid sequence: CASSEVVYGSTNEKLFF.

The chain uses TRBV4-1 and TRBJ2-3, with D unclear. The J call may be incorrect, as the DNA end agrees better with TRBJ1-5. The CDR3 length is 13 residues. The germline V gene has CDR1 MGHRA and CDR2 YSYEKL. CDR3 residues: CASSQDYQDTQHF. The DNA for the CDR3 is TGCGCCAGCAGCCAAGACTACCAGGATACGCAGCATTTT.

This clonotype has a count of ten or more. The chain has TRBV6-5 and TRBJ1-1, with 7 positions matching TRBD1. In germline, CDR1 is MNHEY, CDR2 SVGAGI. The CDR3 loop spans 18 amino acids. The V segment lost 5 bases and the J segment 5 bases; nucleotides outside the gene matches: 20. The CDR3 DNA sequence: TGTGCCAGCAGTCCCCTAGGACAGGCAGATTCTTACTGGACTGAAGCTTTCTTT. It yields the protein CASSPLGQADSYWTEAFF.

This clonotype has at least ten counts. In DNA, the CDR3 is TGTGCCAGCAGTTTCGGGAAACCGGGGACTGAAGCTTTCTTT. It is translated as CASSFGKPGTEAFF. The V call is TRBV6-5, the J call TRBJ1-1; D uncertain. The CDR3 runs to 14 residues. Germline lookup yields CDR1 MNHEY and CDR2 SVGAGI. Between the trimmed V and J ends, which lost 4 bases and 5 bases, there was a span of 14 bases.

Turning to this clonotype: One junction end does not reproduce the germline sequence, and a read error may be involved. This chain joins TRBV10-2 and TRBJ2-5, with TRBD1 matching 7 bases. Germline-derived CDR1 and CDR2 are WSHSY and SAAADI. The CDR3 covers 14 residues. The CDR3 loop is CAGSETGTEETQYF. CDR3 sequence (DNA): TGCGCCGGCAGTGAGACCGGGACAGAAGAGACCCAGTACTTC.

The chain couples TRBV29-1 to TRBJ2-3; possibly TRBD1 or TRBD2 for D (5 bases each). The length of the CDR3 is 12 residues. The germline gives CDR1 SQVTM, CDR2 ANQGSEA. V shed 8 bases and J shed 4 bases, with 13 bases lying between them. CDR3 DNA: TGCAGCCCCCTTCGGGGCGCAGATACGCAGTATTTT. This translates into CSPLRGADTQYF.

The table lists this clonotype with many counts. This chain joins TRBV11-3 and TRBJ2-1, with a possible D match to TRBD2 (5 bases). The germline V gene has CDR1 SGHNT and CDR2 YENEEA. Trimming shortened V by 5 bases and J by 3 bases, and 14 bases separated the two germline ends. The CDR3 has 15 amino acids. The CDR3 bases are TGTGCCAGCAGCGGAGAGGGAAACCTCTACAATGAGCAGTTCTTC. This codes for CASSGEGNLYNEQFF.

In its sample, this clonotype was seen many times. The CDR3 loop reads CSVVRGPSYEQYF. The CDR3 DNA follows: TGCAGCGTTGTGAGAGGCCCATCCTACGAGCAGTACTTC. V gene TRBV29-1 combines with J gene TRBJ2-7; D uncertain. The CDR3 totals 13 residues. Germline CDR1 and CDR2: SQVTM and ANQGSEA. V dropped 4 bases and J dropped 1 base, with 11 bases sitting between them.

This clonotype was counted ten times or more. Here the CDR3 DNA reads TGCGCCAGCAGCCAAGGTCTGGGGACTGAAGCTTTCTTT. This gives the protein CASSQGLGTEAFF. The chain joins TRBV4-3 to TRBJ1-1; D uncertain. V gave up 1 base and J gave up 5 bases, with 8 bases separating them. Germline loops: CDR1 LGHNA, CDR2 YSLEER. CDR3 length: 13 amino acids.

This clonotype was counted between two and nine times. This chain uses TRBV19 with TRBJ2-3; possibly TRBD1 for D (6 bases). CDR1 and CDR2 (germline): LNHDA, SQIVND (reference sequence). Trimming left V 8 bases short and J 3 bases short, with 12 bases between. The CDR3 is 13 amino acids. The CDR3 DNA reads TGTGCCAGTGGACTCCAGGGGACAGATACGCAGTATTTT. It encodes CASGLQGTDTQYF.

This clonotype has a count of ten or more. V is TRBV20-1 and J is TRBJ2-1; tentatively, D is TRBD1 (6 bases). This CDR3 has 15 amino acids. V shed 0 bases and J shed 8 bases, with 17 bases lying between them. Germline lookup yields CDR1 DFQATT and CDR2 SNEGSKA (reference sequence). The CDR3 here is CSARDYGTHVDEQFF. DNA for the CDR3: TGCAGTGCTAGAGATTACGGGACACACGTCGATGAGCAGTTCTTC.

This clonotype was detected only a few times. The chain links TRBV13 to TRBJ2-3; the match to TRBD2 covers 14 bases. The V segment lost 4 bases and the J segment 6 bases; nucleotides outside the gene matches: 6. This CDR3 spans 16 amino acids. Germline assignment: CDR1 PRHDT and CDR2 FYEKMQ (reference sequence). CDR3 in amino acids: CASSSTSGRAGDTQYF. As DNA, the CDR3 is TGTGCCAGCAGCTCGACTAGCGGGAGGGCCGGGGATACGCAGTATTTT.

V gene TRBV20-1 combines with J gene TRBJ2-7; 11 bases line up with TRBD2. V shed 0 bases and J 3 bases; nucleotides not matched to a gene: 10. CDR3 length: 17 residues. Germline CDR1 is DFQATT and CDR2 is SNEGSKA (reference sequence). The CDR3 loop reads CSAREGASGRPLYEQYF. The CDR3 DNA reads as TGCAGTGCTAGAGAAGGGGCTAGCGGGAGGCCTCTCTACGAGCAGTACTTC.

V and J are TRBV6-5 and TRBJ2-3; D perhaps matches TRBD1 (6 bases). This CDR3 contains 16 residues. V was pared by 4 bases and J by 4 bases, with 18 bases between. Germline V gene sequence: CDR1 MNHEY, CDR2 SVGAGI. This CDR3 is CASSSSTGVSPDTQYF. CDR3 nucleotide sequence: TGTGCCAGCAGTTCCTCGACAGGTGTCTCCCCAGATACGCAGTATTTT.